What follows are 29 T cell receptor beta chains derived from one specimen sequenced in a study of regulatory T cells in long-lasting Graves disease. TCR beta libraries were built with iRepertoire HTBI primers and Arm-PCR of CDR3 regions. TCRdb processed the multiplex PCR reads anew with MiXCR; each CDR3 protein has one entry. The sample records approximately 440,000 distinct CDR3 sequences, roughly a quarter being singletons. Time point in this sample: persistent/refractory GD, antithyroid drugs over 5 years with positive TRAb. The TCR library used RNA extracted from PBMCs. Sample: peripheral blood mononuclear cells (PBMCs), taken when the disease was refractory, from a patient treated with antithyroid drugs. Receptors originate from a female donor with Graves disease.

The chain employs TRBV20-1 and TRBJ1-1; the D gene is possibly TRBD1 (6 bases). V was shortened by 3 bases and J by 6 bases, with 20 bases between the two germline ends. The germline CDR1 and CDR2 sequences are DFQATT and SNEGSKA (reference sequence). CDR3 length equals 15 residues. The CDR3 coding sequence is TGCAGTGCTAGGAGTCTGAAGGGGGATAGCTCTGAAGCTTTCTTT. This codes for CSARSLKGDSSEAFF.

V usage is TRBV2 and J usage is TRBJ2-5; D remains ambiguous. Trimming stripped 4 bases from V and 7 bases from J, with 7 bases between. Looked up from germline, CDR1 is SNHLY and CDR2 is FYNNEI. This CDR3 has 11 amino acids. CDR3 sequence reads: CASSGEGTQYF. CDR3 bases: TGTGCCAGCAGTGGCGAAGGGACCCAGTACTTC.

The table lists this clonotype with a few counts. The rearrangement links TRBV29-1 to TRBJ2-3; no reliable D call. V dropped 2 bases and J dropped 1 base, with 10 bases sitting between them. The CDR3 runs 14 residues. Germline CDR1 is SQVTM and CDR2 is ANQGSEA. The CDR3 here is CSVENEFRTDTQYF. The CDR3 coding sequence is TGCAGCGTTGAAAATGAGTTTCGCACAGATACGCAGTATTTT.

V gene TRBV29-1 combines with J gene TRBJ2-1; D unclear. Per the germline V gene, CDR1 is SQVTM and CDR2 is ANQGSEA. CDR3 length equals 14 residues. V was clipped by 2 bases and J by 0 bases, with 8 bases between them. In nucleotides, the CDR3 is TGCAGCGTTGAACGCGCGACCTCCTACAATGAGCAGTTCTTC. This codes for CSVERATSYNEQFF.

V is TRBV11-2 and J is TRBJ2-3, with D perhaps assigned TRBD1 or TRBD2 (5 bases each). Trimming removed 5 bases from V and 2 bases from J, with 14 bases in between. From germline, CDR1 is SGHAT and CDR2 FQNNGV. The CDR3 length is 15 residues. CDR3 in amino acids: CASSPPGTITDTQYF. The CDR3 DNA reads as TGTGCCAGCAGCCCCCCCGGGACCATCACAGATACGCAGTATTTT. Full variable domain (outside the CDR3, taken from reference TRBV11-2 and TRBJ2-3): EAGVAQSPRYKIIEKRQSVAFWCNPISGHATLYWYQQILGQGPKLLIQFQNNGVVDDSQLPKDRFSAERLKGVDSTLKIQPAKLEDSAVYLCASSPPGTITDTQYFGPGTRLTVL.

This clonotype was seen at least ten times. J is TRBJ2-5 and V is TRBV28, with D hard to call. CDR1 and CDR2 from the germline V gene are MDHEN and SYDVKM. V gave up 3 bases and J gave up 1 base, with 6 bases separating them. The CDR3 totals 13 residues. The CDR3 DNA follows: TGTGCCAGCAGTTTCCAGGTCCAAGAGACCCAGTACTTC. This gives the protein CASSFQVQETQYF. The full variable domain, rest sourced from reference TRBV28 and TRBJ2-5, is DVKVTQSSRYLVKRTGEKVFLECVQDMDHENMFWYRQDPGLGLRLIYFSYDVKMKEKGDIPEGYSVSREKKERFSLILESASTNQTSMYLCASSFQVQETQYFGPGTRLLVL.

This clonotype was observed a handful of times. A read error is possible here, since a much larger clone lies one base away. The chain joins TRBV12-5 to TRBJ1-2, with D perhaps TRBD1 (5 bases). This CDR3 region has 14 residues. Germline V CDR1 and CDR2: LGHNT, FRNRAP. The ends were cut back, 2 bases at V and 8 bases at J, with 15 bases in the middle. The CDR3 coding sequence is TGTGCTAGTGGTTTGCCGATAGGGGCGGGCGGCTACACCTTC. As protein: CASGLPIGAGGYTF.

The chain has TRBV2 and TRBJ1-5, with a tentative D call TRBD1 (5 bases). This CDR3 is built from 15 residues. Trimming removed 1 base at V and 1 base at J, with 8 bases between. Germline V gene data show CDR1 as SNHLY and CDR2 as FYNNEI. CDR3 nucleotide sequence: TGTGCCAGCAGTGAAGAAGGGGCGAGCAATCAGCCCCAGCATTTT. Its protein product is CASSEEGASNQPQHF.

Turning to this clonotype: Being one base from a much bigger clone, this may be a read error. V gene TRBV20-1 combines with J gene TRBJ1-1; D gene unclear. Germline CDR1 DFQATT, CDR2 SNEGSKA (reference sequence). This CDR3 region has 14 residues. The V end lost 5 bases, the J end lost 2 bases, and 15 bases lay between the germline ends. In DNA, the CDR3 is TGCAGTGCTTCCACAGACAACCGAAACACTGAAGCTTTCTTT. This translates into CSASTDNRNTEAFF.

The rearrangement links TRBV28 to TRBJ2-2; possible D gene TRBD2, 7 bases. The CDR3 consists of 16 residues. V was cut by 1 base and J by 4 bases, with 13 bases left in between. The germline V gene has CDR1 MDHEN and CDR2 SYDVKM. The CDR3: CASSLYGGLGTGELFF. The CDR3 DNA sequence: TGTGCCAGCAGTTTATACGGGGGGCTAGGCACCGGGGAGCTGTTTTTT.

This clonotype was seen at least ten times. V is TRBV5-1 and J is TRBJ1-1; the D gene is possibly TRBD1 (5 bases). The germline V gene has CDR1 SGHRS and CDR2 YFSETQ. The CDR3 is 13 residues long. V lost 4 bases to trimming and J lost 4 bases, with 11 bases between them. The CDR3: CASSVNGGTEAFF. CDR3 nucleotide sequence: TGCGCCAGCAGCGTGAATGGGGGCACTGAAGCTTTCTTT. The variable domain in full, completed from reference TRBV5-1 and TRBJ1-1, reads KAGVTQTPRYLIKTRGQQVTLSCSPISGHRSVSWYQQTPGQGLQFLFEYFSETQRNKGNFPGRFSGRQFSNSRSEMNVSTLELGDSALYLCASSVNGGTEAFFGQGTRLTVV.

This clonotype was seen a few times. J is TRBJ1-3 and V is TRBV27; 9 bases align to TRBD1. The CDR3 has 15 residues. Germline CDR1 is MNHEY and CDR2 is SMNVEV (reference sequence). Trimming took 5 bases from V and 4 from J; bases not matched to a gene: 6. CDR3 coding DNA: TGTGCCAGCAGTGCTGGGACAGGGACAGGAAACACCATATATTTT. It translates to CASSAGTGTGNTIYF.

The CDR3 coding sequence is TGCAGTGCTAGAGATCTCTTCGGGGGAGTACAAGAGACCCAGTACTTC. It yields the protein CSARDLFGGVQETQYF. The chain carries TRBV20-1 and TRBJ2-5; weak D call: TRBD2 (6 bases). The germline gives CDR1 DFQATT, CDR2 SNEGSKA (reference sequence). Trimming took 0 bases from V and 2 from J, leaving 16 bases between them. CDR3 size: 16 residues.

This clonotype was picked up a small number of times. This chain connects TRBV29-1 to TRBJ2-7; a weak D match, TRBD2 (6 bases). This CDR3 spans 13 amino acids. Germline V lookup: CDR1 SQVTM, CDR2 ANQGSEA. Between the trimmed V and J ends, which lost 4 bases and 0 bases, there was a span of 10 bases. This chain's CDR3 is CSVGRGTSYEQYF. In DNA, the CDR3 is TGCAGCGTTGGCCGCGGGACCTCCTACGAGCAGTACTTC.

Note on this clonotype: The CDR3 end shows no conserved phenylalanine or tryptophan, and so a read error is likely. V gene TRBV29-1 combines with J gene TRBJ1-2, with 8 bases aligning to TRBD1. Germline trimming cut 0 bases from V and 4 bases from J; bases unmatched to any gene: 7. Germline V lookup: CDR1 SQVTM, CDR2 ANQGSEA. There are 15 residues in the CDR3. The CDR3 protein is CSVEDPGQVFYGYTS. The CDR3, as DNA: TGCAGCGTTGAAGATCCGGGACAGGTGTTCTATGGCTACACCTCC.

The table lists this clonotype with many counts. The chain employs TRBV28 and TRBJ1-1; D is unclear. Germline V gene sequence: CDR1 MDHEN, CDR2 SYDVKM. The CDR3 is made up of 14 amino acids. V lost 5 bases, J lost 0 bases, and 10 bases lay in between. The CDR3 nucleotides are TGTGCCAGCAGTGTCGGACCTATGAACACTGAAGCTTTCTTT. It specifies CASSVGPMNTEAFF.

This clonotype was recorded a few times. This CDR3 is CASSLDGRAQETQYF. CDR3 nucleotide sequence: TGTGCCAGCAGCTTGGACGGGAGGGCCCAAGAGACCCAGTACTTC. The chain has TRBV7-2 and TRBJ2-5; TRBD2 agrees at 8 bases. Losses at the gene ends were 3 bases for V and 1 base for J; bases not matched to a gene: 4. The CDR3 extends over 15 amino acids. Germline CDR1 is SGHTA and CDR2 is FQGNSA. The entire variable domain, with the rest obtained from reference TRBV7-2 and TRBJ2-5, is as follows: GAGVSQSPSNKVTEKGKDVELRCDPISGHTALYWYRQSLGQGLEFLIYFQGNSAPDKSGLPSDRFSAERTGGSVSTLTIQRTQQEDSAVYLCASSLDGRAQETQYFGPGTRLLVL.

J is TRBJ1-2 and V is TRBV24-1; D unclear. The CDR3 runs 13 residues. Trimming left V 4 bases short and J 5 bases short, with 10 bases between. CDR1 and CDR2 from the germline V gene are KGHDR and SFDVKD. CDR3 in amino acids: CATSEFGNYGYTF. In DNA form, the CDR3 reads TGTGCCACCAGTGAGTTTGGAAATTATGGCTACACCTTC.

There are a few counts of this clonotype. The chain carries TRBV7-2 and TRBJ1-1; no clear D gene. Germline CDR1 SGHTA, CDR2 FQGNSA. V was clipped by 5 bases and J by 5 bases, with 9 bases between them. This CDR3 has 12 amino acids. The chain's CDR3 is CASSVGKTEAFF. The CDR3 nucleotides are TGTGCCAGCAGCGTAGGGAAGACTGAAGCTTTCTTT.

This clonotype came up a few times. CDR3 sequence reads: CASSRGRGENKNIQYF. As DNA, the CDR3 is TGTGCCAGCAGTCGCGGCAGGGGGGAGAACAAAAACATTCAGTACTTC. The chain recombines TRBV2 with TRBJ2-4, with a tentative D call TRBD1 (7 bases). Germline CDR1 reads SNHLY; CDR2 reads FYNNEI. The CDR3 totals 16 residues. With 5 bases removed from V and 3 bases from J, the gap between germline ends came to 17 bases.

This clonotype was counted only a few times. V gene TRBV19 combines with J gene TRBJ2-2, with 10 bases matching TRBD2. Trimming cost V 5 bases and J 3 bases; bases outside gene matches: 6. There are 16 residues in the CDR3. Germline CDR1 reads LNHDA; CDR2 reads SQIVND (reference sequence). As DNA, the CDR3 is TGTGCCAGTAGTCTCCTAGCGGGAGCCGACACCGGGGAGCTGTTTTTT. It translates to CASSLLAGADTGELFF.

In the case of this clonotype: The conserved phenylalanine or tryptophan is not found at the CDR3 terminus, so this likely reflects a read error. CDR3 protein: CAIGQGTSNQPQHL. Here the CDR3 DNA reads TGTGCCATTGGACAGGGCACCAGCAATCAGCCCCAGCATCTT. The chain uses TRBV24-1 and TRBJ1-5; 8 nucleotides match TRBD1. The CDR3 runs 14 residues. J lost 1 base, V lost 11 bases, and 6 bases had no gene match. Looked up from germline, CDR1 is KGHDR and CDR2 is SFDVKD.

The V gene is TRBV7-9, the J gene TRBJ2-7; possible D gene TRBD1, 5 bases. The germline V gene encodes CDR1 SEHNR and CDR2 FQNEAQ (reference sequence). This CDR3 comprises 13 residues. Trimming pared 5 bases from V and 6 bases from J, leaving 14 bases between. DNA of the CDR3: TGTGCCAGCAGCCCTACGGAAGGGGTCGAGCAGTACTTC. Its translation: CASSPTEGVEQYF.

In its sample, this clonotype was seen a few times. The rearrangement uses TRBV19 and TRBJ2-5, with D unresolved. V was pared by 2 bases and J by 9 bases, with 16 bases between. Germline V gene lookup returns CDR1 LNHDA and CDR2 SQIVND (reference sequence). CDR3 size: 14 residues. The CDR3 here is CASSIPGILGSQYF. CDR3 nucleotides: TGTGCCAGTAGTATACCAGGAATTCTCGGGTCCCAGTACTTC.

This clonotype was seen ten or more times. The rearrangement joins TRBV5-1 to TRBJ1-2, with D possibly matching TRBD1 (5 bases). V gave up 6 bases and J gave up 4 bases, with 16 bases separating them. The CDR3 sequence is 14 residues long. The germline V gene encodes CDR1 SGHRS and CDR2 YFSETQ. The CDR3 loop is CASTPDKPIYGYTF. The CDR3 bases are TGCGCCAGCACCCCGGACAAGCCGATCTATGGCTACACCTTC.

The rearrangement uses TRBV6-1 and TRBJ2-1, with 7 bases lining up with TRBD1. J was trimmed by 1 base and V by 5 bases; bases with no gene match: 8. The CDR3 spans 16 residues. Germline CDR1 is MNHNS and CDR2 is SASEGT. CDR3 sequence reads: CASSPRQGQSYNEQFF. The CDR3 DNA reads TGTGCCAGCAGTCCTAGACAGGGACAGTCCTACAATGAGCAGTTCTTC.

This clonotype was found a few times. The CDR3 DNA is TGTGCCAGCAGTTACGGGCGGGTCAGGCTGTTTTTT. Amino acids: CASSYGRVRLFF. V gene TRBV6-9 combines with J gene TRBJ1-4; D unresolved. Germline V gene data show CDR1 as MNHGY and CDR2 as SVAAGI. V was cut by 3 bases and J by 14 bases, with 13 bases left in between. The CDR3 runs to 12 residues.

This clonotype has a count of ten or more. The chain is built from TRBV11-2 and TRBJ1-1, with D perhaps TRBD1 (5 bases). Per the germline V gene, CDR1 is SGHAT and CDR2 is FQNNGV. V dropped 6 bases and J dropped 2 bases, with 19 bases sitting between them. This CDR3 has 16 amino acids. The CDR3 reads CASRTGSGGGNTEAFF. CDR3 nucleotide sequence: TGTGCCAGCAGAACGGGGTCGGGGGGTGGAAACACTGAAGCTTTCTTT.

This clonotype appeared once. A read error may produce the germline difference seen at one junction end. CDR3 region: CASSQVKLVGGIF. The CDR3 DNA reads TGCGCCAGCAGCCAAGTGAAACTTGTGGGGGGGATCTTT. This rearrangement joins TRBV4-1 to TRBJ1-1, with D possibly being TRBD1 (5 bases). CDR3 size: 13 residues. Germline V gene lookup returns CDR1 MGHRA and CDR2 YSYEKL.